This TCR beta chain was sequenced for a study of T cell responses to AZD1222 COVID-19 vaccine. The data were produced by immunoSEQ multiplex PCR, yet TCRdb's version contains in-frame clones alone and is incomplete. The sample consists of around 78,000 clones, roughly 88% of them appearing once. Study-wide findings and caveats: Sampled repertoires all dated from after the peak T cell response. With dominance at 160-218 and 743-854, vaccine-associated CD4 TCRs spanned spike. Baseline serology detected seropositivity in only six AZD1222 recipients. Spike-specific TCR breadth and depth grew following two AZD1222 doses.

This clone was seen only a few times. Its antigen is as yet unknown. The sequence was collected from an adult in good health. The material sequenced was peripheral blood, taken on day 0 of MenACWY control vaccination.

The CDR3 sequence: CASSPPGQGSNEQFF. The CDR3 DNA sequence: TGTGCCAGTAGTCCGCCGGGACAGGGATCCAATGAGCAGTTCTTC. The chain employs TRBV19 and TRBJ2-1, with 9 bases lining up with TRBD1. Trimming took 5 bases from V and 6 from J; bases not matched to a gene: 8. Germline loops: CDR1 LNHDA, CDR2 SQIVND (reference sequence). The CDR3 extends over 15 amino acids.